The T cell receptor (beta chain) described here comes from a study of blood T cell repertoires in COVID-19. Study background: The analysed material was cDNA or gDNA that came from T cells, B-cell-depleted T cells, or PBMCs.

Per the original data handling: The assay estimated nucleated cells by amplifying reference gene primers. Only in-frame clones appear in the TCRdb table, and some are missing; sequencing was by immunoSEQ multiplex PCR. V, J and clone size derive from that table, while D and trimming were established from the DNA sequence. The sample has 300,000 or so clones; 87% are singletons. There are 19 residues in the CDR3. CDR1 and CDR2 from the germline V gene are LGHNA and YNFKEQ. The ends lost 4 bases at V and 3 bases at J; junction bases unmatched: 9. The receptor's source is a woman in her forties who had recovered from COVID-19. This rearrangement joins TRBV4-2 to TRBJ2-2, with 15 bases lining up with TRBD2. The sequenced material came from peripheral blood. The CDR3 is CASSLRTSGGADYTGELFF. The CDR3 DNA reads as TGTGCCAGCAGCCTCCGGACTAGCGGGGGGGCGGATTACACCGGGGAGCTGTTTTTT.